These T cell receptor beta chains were read from a single sample in a study of shared clonotypes between healthy human individuals. Sequencing used immunoSEQ multiplex PCR; TCRdb keeps in-frame clones, though not all of them. The sample contains under 850,000 clones, almost 95% of which appear only once. What was sequenced was naive CD8+ T cells sorted from blood. These TCRs come from a man aged 30-40 years in good health. The CDR3 runs from the conserved cysteine through the conserved F or W. D genes are given only for firm matches. The size entry is marked missing in some rows and otherwise reads once, few, many or a size class.

>TRBV19|13|TRBJ1-2|.|.
TGTGCCAGTAGTCCTGGGGGTACTCTGGGCTACACCTTC
CASSPGGTLGYTF
>TRBV7-2|17|TRBJ2-1|.|.
TGTGCCAGCAGCTTAGATGTGTGGCAGAGCTCCTACAATGAGCAGTTCTTC
CASSLDVWQSSYNEQFF
>TRBV7-9|16|TRBJ2-5|TRBD2|once
TGTGCCAGCAGCCCCCGACGGGCGGGAGTTGCGGAGACCCAGTACTTC
CASSPRRAGVAETQYF
>TRBV29-1|14|TRBJ2-1|.|.
TGCAGCGTTGAACCCATTAGCTCCTACAATGAGCAGTTCTTC
CSVEPISSYNEQFF
>TRBV7-9|15|TRBJ2-1|TRBD2|.
TGTGCCAGCAGCTTGGGTTTAGCGGGAGGCAATGAGCAGTTCTTC
CASSLGLAGGNEQFF
>TRBV5-5|14|TRBJ1-1|.|.
TGTGCCAGCAGCTTGGGGGCCGGTACGACTGAAGCTTTCTTT
CASSLGAGTTEAFF
>TRBV5-6|14|TRBJ1-5|TRBD1|.
TGTGCCAGCAGCTTAGGACAGGCTAATCAGCCCCAGCATTTT
CASSLGQANQPQHF
>TRBV5-4|14|TRBJ2-7|.|.
TGTGCCAGCAGCTCCCGGGTCCAACCATACGAGCAGTACTTC
CASSSRVQPYEQYF
>TRBV27|14|TRBJ1-5|.|.
TGTGCCAGCAGTCTGACAGGCAATCATCAGCCCCAGCATTTT
CASSLTGNHQPQHF
>TRBV15|17|TRBJ2-6|.|.
TGTGCCACCAGCAGTCACGTGTACGGCTCTGGGGCCAACGTCCTGACTTTC
CATSSHVYGSGANVLTF
>TRBV14|17|TRBJ2-1|TRBD2|.
TGTGCCAGCAGCCAAGCGGGGGGACTAGCGGGATACAATGAGCAGTTCTTC
CASSQAGGLAGYNEQFF
>TRBV6-1|15|TRBJ1-1|TRBD1|.
TGTGCCAGCAGTGACCGGGACAGGTGGAACACTGAAGCTTTCTTT
CASSDRDRWNTEAFF
>TRBV28|13|TRBJ1-2|.|once
TGTGCCAGCAGTTTCCAGGGAAACTATGGCTACACCTTC
CASSFQGNYGYTF
>TRBV5-6|15|TRBJ2-1|TRBD1|.
TGTGCCAGCAGCTTGGTGCTGACAGGGGATGATGAGCAGTTCTTC
CASSLVLTGDDEQFF
>TRBV5-6|14|TRBJ2-1|TRBD1|.
TGTGCCAGCAGCTCCGGACAGGTGATAAATGAGCAGTTCTTC
CASSSGQVINEQFF
>TRBV11-2|19|TRBJ2-1|TRBD1|once
TGTGCCAGCAGCCCCGACCTTTTCGGGACAGGGATAGGTGATAATGAGCAGTTCTTC
CASSPDLFGTGIGDNEQFF
>TRBV11-2|13|TRBJ2-1|TRBD1|.
TGTGCCAGCAGCGAGACAGGGGAGAATGAGCAGTTCTTC
CASSETGENEQFF
>TRBV21-1|15|TRBJ1-5|.|few
TGTGCCAGCAGCAGGGCAGACAGGGCCAATCAGCCCCAGCATTTT
CASSRADRANQPQHF
>TRBV7-9|16|TRBJ2-3|.|.
TGTGCCAGCAGCTCTTTTTCGGGAGTTTTCCCCGATACGCAGTATTTT
CASSSFSGVFPDTQYF
>TRBV9|13|TRBJ1-3|.|.
TGTGCCAGCATGGGGAGGCCTGGAAACACCATATATTTT
CASMGRPGNTIYF
>TRBV10-3|16|TRBJ2-2|.|.
TGTGCCATACCCCGAGAACAGGGATCCTTCAACGGGGAGCTGTTTTTT
CAIPREQGSFNGELFF
>TRBV19|13|TRBJ2-3|.|.
TGTGCCAGTAGAGATAGTCGTTCAGATACGCAGTATTTT
CASRDSRSDTQYF